Presented here are 22 T cell receptor beta chains from one specimen sequenced in a study of shared clonotypes between healthy human individuals. Assay: immunoSEQ multiplex PCR; the TCRdb copy retains only in-frame clones and omits some. The sample has roughly 700,000 clones, approximately 79% seen once. Sequencing used memory CD4+ T cells sorted from blood. Noted subset: CD45RA-negative fraction. The source is a woman aged 30 to 39 in good health.

The chain has TRBV27 and TRBJ1-5; possible D gene TRBD1, 5 bases. Germline values: CDR1 MNHEY, CDR2 SMNVEV (reference sequence). The CDR3 runs to 15 residues. V lost 6 bases and J 5 bases, leaving 17 bases between the germline ends. The CDR3 sequence is CASSRREGQDQPQHF. The CDR3 nucleotides are TGTGCCAGCAGCCGGCGGGAGGGGCAGGATCAGCCCCAGCATTTT.

This chain uses TRBV19 with TRBJ2-1, with D maybe TRBD2 (5 bases). Germline loops: CDR1 LNHDA, CDR2 SQIVND (reference sequence). The CDR3 spans 15 residues. Trimming pared 3 bases from V and 7 bases from J, leaving 16 bases between. The CDR3 sequence is CASSMGSHHVNEQFF. The DNA of the CDR3 is TGTGCCAGTAGTATGGGGAGCCATCACGTGAATGAGCAGTTCTTC.

The V and J genes are TRBV29-1 and TRBJ1-5, with D perhaps TRBD1 (5 bases). The CDR3 runs 14 residues. V lost 5 bases to trimming and J lost 0 bases, with 11 bases between them. CDR1 and CDR2 from the germline V gene are SQVTM and ANQGSEA. The CDR3 bases are TGCAGCGTTTCCTCCGGGGGTAGCAATCAGCCCCAGCATTTT. This translates into CSVSSGGSNQPQHF.

V gene TRBV5-5 combines with J gene TRBJ1-1; D not certain. V was shortened by 0 bases and J by 4 bases, with 7 bases between the two germline ends. Germline V lookup: CDR1 SGHKS, CDR2 YYEKEE (reference sequence). CDR3 length equals 13 residues. CDR3 coding DNA: TGTGCCAGCAGCTTGGCCGCGGGCACTGAAGCTTTCTTT. Its translation: CASSLAAGTEAFF.

V gene TRBV6-4 combines with J gene TRBJ1-5; D may be TRBD1 (5 bases). CDR1 and CDR2 (germline): MRHNA, SNTAGT. V lost 6 bases to trimming and J lost 4 bases, with 10 bases between them. The CDR3 is 13 amino acids. CDR3 sequence reads: CASSTTDNQPQHF. As DNA, the CDR3 is TGTGCCAGCAGCACGACAGATAATCAGCCCCAGCATTTT.

Note on this clone: This sequence may be a read error, since a much larger clone differs from it by one base. The chain joins TRBV29-1 to TRBJ2-1, with 10 positions matching TRBD1. CDR1 and CDR2 from the germline V gene are SQVTM and ANQGSEA. Germline trimming cut 6 bases from V and 15 bases from J; bases unmatched to any gene: 17. The CDR3 is 14 residues long. CDR3 in DNA: TGCAGCGTCACCCAATTGGGACAGGGGAACGCGCGGTTCTTC. This gives the protein CSVTQLGQGNARFF.

The rearrangement links TRBV19 to TRBJ2-5; 8 bases match TRBD1. The germline CDR1 and CDR2 sequences are LNHDA and SQIVND (reference sequence). The trim removed 8 bases at V and 2 bases at J, leaving 4 bases unmatched. The length of the CDR3 is 13 residues. CDR3 nucleotides: TGTGCCAGTTCGGGACAGGCTCAAGAGACCCAGTACTTC. The encoded protein is CASSGQAQETQYF.

The J gene is TRBJ1-2, the V gene TRBV2; D gene unclear. The ends were cut back, 7 bases at V and 4 bases at J, with 16 bases in the middle. Germline CDR1 SNHLY, CDR2 FYNNEI. The CDR3 totals 14 residues. DNA for the CDR3: TGTGCCAGCACCGAAAGTTCCAGCTCCTATGGCTACACCTTC. Its protein is CASTESSSSYGYTF.

Ten or more counts support this clone. V and J are TRBV30 and TRBJ2-3, with D possibly being TRBD2 (5 bases). The V gene's germline CDR1 is GTSNPN and CDR2 SVGIG (reference sequence). The CDR3 is made up of 14 amino acids. V gave up 5 bases and J gave up 0 bases, with 12 bases separating them. The CDR3 region is CAWSKGGSTDTQYF. The CDR3 DNA follows: TGTGCCTGGTCCAAGGGCGGGAGCACAGATACGCAGTATTTT.

The genes are TRBV9 and TRBJ2-5; 9 bases align to TRBD1. With V trimmed by 3 bases and J by 4 bases, 10 bases remained unmatched. Germline assignment: CDR1 SGDLS and CDR2 YYNGEE. This CDR3 has 16 amino acids. The CDR3 here is CASSADPGQGRETQYF. The CDR3 coding sequence is TGTGCCAGCAGCGCAGACCCGGGACAGGGACGAGAGACCCAGTACTTC.

This sequence joins TRBV7-9 and TRBJ2-1, with 7 bases fitting TRBD2. Germline lookup yields CDR1 SEHNR and CDR2 FQNEAQ (reference sequence). This CDR3 has 16 residues. V shed 4 bases and J 4 bases; nucleotides not matched to a gene: 10. The CDR3 region has the DNA TGTGCCAGCAGCTCTGCTTCGCGGGGACTATACAATGAGCAGTTCTTC. This codes for CASSSASRGLYNEQFF. Complete variable domain (other parts from reference TRBV7-9 and TRBJ2-1): DTGVSQNPRHKITKRGQNVTFRCDPISEHNRLYWYRQTLGQGPEFLTYFQNEAQLEKSRLLSDRFSAERPKGSFSTLEIQRTEQGDSAMYLCASSSASRGLYNEQFFGPGTRLTVL.

The rearrangement joins TRBV28 to TRBJ2-1; TRBD2 agrees at 9 bases. With 4 bases clipped from V and 4 bases from J, the junction kept 11 bases outside the gene matches. Germline values: CDR1 MDHEN, CDR2 SYDVKM. The CDR3 covers 17 residues. The CDR3 region is CASSSISAGGPYNEQFF. In nucleotides, the CDR3 is TGTGCCAGCAGTTCTATCTCGGCGGGAGGGCCATACAATGAGCAGTTCTTC.

J is TRBJ2-1 and V is TRBV19, with TRBD2 matching 15 bases. The CDR3 is 15 residues long. Trimming cost V 6 bases and J 12 bases; bases outside gene matches: 9. Looked up from germline, CDR1 is LNHDA and CDR2 is SQIVND (reference sequence). The CDR3 DNA follows: TGTGCCAGTAGACGACCGGGACTAGCGGGAGGATCGCAGTTCTTC. Its translation: CASRRPGLAGGSQFF.

The V and J genes are TRBV28 and TRBJ1-2; TRBD1 matches at 9 bases. Germline-derived CDR1 and CDR2 are MDHEN and SYDVKM. The CDR3 is 15 amino acids. Unmatched junction bases numbered 11, after V lost 7 bases and J lost 5 bases. This chain's CDR3 is CASTMSSGQGYGYTF. Written as DNA, the CDR3 is TGTGCCAGCACCATGTCGTCAGGACAGGGGTATGGCTACACCTTC.

The V call is TRBV28, the J call TRBJ2-2; 7 nucleotides line up with TRBD2. J was trimmed by 3 bases and V by 4 bases; bases with no gene match: 11. CDR3 size: 17 residues. Germline V lookup: CDR1 MDHEN, CDR2 SYDVKM. For the CDR3, the DNA is TGTGCCAGCAGTTCTTCTAGCATTCGGGGGGACACCGGGGAGCTGTTTTTT. Its translation is CASSSSSIRGDTGELFF. The full variable domain, rest sourced from reference TRBV28 and TRBJ2-2, is DVKVTQSSRYLVKRTGEKVFLECVQDMDHENMFWYRQDPGLGLRLIYFSYDVKMKEKGDIPEGYSVSREKKERFSLILESASTNQTSMYLCASSSSSIRGDTGELFFGEGSRLTVL.

DNA of the CDR3: TGCGCCAGCAGCTTGGAAGCGGCGAACACCGGGGAGCTGTTTTTT. Its translation is CASSLEAANTGELFF. This chain connects TRBV5-1 to TRBJ2-2; D might be TRBD2 (5 bases). The V gene lost 0 bases and the J gene lost 0 bases, with 6 bases spanning the gap. In germline, CDR1 is SGHRS, CDR2 YFSETQ. The CDR3 sequence is 15 residues long.

The chain recombines TRBV28 with TRBJ2-6; D not resolved. Germline V gives CDR1 MDHEN, CDR2 SYDVKM. Trimming cost V 4 bases and J 4 bases, with 11 bases left between them. This CDR3 has 15 residues. CDR3 DNA: TGTGCCAGCAGTTCCGAGGTCTCCGGGGCCAACGTCCTGACTTTC. Its translation: CASSSEVSGANVLTF.

V usage is TRBV4-2 and J usage is TRBJ2-3; no reliable D call. Germline CDR1 is LGHNA and CDR2 is YNFKEQ. This CDR3 is 15 amino acids long. Trimming took off 1 base at V and 1 base at J, with 9 bases between the two ends. The CDR3 sequence is CASSQGSSGTDTQYF. In nucleotides, the CDR3 is TGTGCCAGCAGCCAAGGGTCAAGCGGCACAGATACGCAGTATTTT.

This clone was counted a single time. The chain employs TRBV5-1 and TRBJ2-7; D may correspond to TRBD1 or TRBD2 (5 bases each). In germline, CDR1 is SGHRS, CDR2 YFSETQ. V lost 4 bases, J lost 5 bases, and 16 bases lay in between. The length of the CDR3 is 14 residues. CDR3 sequence reads: CASSPGTPRNEQYF. In nucleotides, the CDR3 is TGCGCCAGCAGCCCTGGGACCCCCCGAAACGAGCAGTACTTC. Full variable domain (rest looked up from reference TRBV5-1 and TRBJ2-7): KAGVTQTPRYLIKTRGQQVTLSCSPISGHRSVSWYQQTPGQGLQFLFEYFSETQRNKGNFPGRFSGRQFSNSRSEMNVSTLELGDSALYLCASSPGTPRNEQYFGPGTRLTVT.

The CDR3 DNA follows: TGTGCCAGCAGCTTAACTAGTATCATCACCGGGGAGCTGTTTTTT. Amino acid sequence: CASSLTSIITGELFF. The V gene is TRBV7-9, the J gene TRBJ2-2; tentatively, D is TRBD2 (5 bases). V was cut by 2 bases and J by 4 bases, with 11 bases left in between. CDR1 is SEHNR, CDR2 FQNEAQ, per germline (reference sequence). The CDR3 covers 15 residues.

The chain is built from TRBV18 and TRBJ1-5, with 10 nucleotides matching TRBD1. J gave up 2 bases and V 5 bases, and 6 bases lay outside the gene matches. Germline-derived CDR1 and CDR2 are KGHSH and LQKENI. The CDR3 extends over 16 amino acids. The CDR3 is CASSRQGAGGNQPQHF. The DNA of the CDR3 is TGTGCCAGCTCAAGACAGGGGGCCGGGGGCAATCAGCCCCAGCATTTT.

The chain uses TRBV7-8 and TRBJ1-3; a weak D match, TRBD1 (6 bases). The V and J ends lost 4 bases and 0 bases respectively, with 13 bases between them. The germline gives CDR1 SGHVS, CDR2 FQNEAQ. This CDR3 is built from 16 residues. CDR3 DNA sequence: TGTGCCAGCAGCTCCGGGACAAGTTACTCTGGAAACACCATATATTTT. This codes for CASSSGTSYSGNTIYF.